Presented here are 22 T cell receptor beta chains from one specimen sequenced in a study of blood T cell repertoires in COVID-19. Data came from immunoSEQ multiplex PCR; TCRdb stores just in-frame clones and leaves some out. The table includes some 100,000 clones, roughly 86% detected once. Sequenced material: peripheral blood. These receptors all stem from a man aged 45-60 years with acute or convalescent COVID-19.

This chain joins TRBV29-1 and TRBJ2-1; 7 bases agree with TRBD2. V was pared by 1 base and J by 0 bases, with 6 bases of the junction left unmatched. Germline loops: CDR1 SQVTM, CDR2 ANQGSEA. The CDR3 loop spans 16 amino acids. The CDR3 reads CSVEGLGGSSYNEQFF. The DNA of the CDR3 is TGCAGCGTTGAAGGGTTGGGGGGGAGCTCCTACAATGAGCAGTTCTTC.

The gene calls are TRBV11-2 and TRBJ1-1; D ambiguous. CDR3 length equals 15 residues. Germline lookup yields CDR1 SGHAT and CDR2 FQNNGV. V was trimmed by 0 bases and J by 0 bases, leaving 8 bases between them. CDR3 in DNA: TGTGCCAGCAGCTTAGATCCTGACATGAACACTGAAGCTTTCTTT. Its protein product is CASSLDPDMNTEAFF.

The chain uses TRBV29-1 and TRBJ2-1, with 13 bases that match TRBD2. The CDR3 loop spans 13 amino acids. V was clipped by 6 bases and J by 8 bases; unmatched bases: 4. Germline values: CDR1 SQVTM, CDR2 ANQGSEA. The CDR3 loop is CSVRTSGRDEQFF. The DNA of the CDR3 is TGCAGCGTAAGGACTAGCGGGAGAGATGAGCAGTTCTTC.

This clone was detected only a few times. V gene TRBV5-8 combines with J gene TRBJ1-5, with D possibly matching TRBD1 (5 bases). With 3 bases removed from V and 4 bases from J, the gap between germline ends came to 17 bases. The CDR3 length is 16 residues. Germline V gives CDR1 SGHTS, CDR2 YDEGEE. CDR3 sequence reads: CASSWGGRATNQPQHF. For the CDR3, the DNA is TGTGCCAGCAGCTGGGGTGGCAGGGCCACTAATCAGCCCCAGCATTTT.

V and J are TRBV29-1 and TRBJ2-2; 10 positions match TRBD1. The germline V gene encodes CDR1 SQVTM and CDR2 ANQGSEA. The CDR3 length is 14 residues. The trim removed 7 bases at V and 6 bases at J, leaving 8 bases unmatched. The CDR3 DNA is TGCAGCGCGATGCCGGGACAGGGGTCCGGGGAGCTGTTTTTT. Its translation: CSAMPGQGSGELFF.

This sequence joins TRBV20-1 and TRBJ1-2; tentative D call: TRBD1 (5 bases). V gave up 3 bases and J gave up 6 bases, with 8 bases separating them. This CDR3 is 11 amino acids long. Germline V gene sequence: CDR1 DFQATT, CDR2 SNEGSKA (reference sequence). CDR3 coding DNA: TGCAGTGCTAGGACAGCAAATGGCTACACCTTC. The encoded protein is CSARTANGYTF.

The rearrangement links TRBV4-1 to TRBJ1-6; 12 bases map to TRBD1. Per germline, CDR1 MGHRA and CDR2 YSYEKL. This CDR3 comprises 16 residues. The V and J ends lost 3 bases and 7 bases, in that order; junction bases with no gene match: 4. The CDR3 is CASSQGQGAGNSPLHF. As DNA, the CDR3 is TGCGCCAGCAGCCAGGGACAGGGGGCGGGAAATTCACCCCTCCACTTT.

The chain is built from TRBV28 and TRBJ1-2, with a possible D match to TRBD1 (5 bases). The CDR3 sequence is 15 residues long. In germline, CDR1 is MDHEN, CDR2 SYDVKM. Trimming cost V 1 base and J 4 bases, with 13 bases left between them. CDR3 bases: TGTGCCAGCAGTTTATCGGGGACGGGGGTCTATGGCTACACCTTC. Translating gives CASSLSGTGVYGYTF.

The genes are TRBV24-1 and TRBJ1-5, with TRBD1 matching over 7 bases. The V and J ends lost 3 bases and 5 bases, in that order; junction bases with no gene match: 9. The CDR3 is made up of 16 amino acids. Germline lookup yields CDR1 KGHDR and CDR2 SFDVKD. The CDR3 region has the DNA TGTGCCACCAGTGATCGAGGGGGCGCAGGACATCAGCCCCAGCATTTT. Protein: CATSDRGGAGHQPQHF.

The rearrangement joins TRBV24-1 to TRBJ2-1, with a tentative D call TRBD2 (5 bases). Germline loops: CDR1 KGHDR, CDR2 SFDVKD. The CDR3 is made up of 14 amino acids. V gave up 9 bases and J gave up 3 bases, with 14 bases separating them. This CDR3 reads CATSRTLGYNEQFF. In DNA form, the CDR3 reads TGTGCCACCTCTAGGACTCTTGGCTACAATGAGCAGTTCTTC.

A few counts support this clone. The CDR3 sequence is CASSDGRGSSPLHF. The CDR3 nucleotides read TGTGCCAGCAGTGACGGCAGGGGGAGCTCACCCCTCCACTTT. The chain is built from TRBV2 and TRBJ1-6, with TRBD1 matching 7 bases. The CDR3 is 14 amino acids. The germline CDR1 and CDR2 sequences are SNHLY and FYNNEI. J gave up 10 bases and V 3 bases, and 6 bases lay outside the gene matches.

The chain uses TRBV5-5 and TRBJ2-7; 9 bases line up with TRBD1. The CDR3 is made up of 14 amino acids. Germline V gene lookup returns CDR1 SGHKS and CDR2 YYEKEE (reference sequence). V lost 4 bases, J lost 11 bases, and 13 bases stayed unmatched. In DNA, the CDR3 is TGTGCCAGCAGCCCCGGGACAGGGTCCTGGATGGAGTACTTC. As protein: CASSPGTGSWMEYF.

The chain has TRBV6-1 and TRBJ2-7, with TRBD2 matching over 9 bases. The junction had 9 bases not matched to a gene; V was cut back by 3 bases and J by 9 bases. The CDR3 totals 14 residues. Per germline, CDR1 MNHNS and CDR2 SASEGT. CDR3 residues: CASSELNSGGGQYF. The CDR3, as DNA: TGTGCCAGCAGTGAGTTAAATAGCGGGGGAGGGCAGTACTTC.

This chain links TRBV25-1 with TRBJ2-2, with TRBD2 matching 10 bases. Looked up from germline, CDR1 is MGHDK and CDR2 is SYGVNS. With 5 bases clipped from V and 6 bases from J, the junction kept 6 bases outside the gene matches. The CDR3 spans 15 residues. The CDR3 here is CASSTLAGAAGELFF. The DNA of the CDR3 is TGTGCCAGCAGTACCCTAGCGGGAGCCGCCGGGGAGCTGTTTTTT.

The chain uses TRBV27 and TRBJ2-2; D perhaps matches TRBD1 (6 bases). Germline V lookup: CDR1 MNHEY, CDR2 SMNVEV (reference sequence). V was cut by 6 bases and J by 0 bases, with 14 bases left in between. The CDR3 covers 16 residues. CDR3 nucleotides: TGTGCCAGCAGCCCACTGGGGGCAGCGAACACCGGGGAGCTGTTTTTT. It codes for CASSPLGAANTGELFF.

The rearrangement links TRBV29-1 to TRBJ2-7, with D possibly TRBD2 on 5 matching bases. The CDR3 has 12 amino acids. The germline gives CDR1 SQVTM, CDR2 ANQGSEA. Trimming took 5 bases from V and 1 from J, leaving 9 bases between them. CDR3 region: CSVPGSSYEQYF. As DNA, the CDR3 is TGCAGCGTTCCGGGGTCGTCCTACGAGCAGTACTTC.

The rearrangement joins TRBV11-3 to TRBJ2-2; D might be TRBD2 (6 bases). This CDR3 comprises 16 residues. Germline values: CDR1 SGHNT, CDR2 YENEEA. Trimming left V 5 bases short and J 4 bases short, with 17 bases between. CDR3 sequence: CASSRGLAKGTGELFF. The CDR3 DNA sequence: TGTGCCAGCAGCCGGGGACTTGCCAAAGGCACCGGGGAGCTGTTTTTT.

This chain uses TRBV27 with TRBJ2-7; TRBD1 might be the D (6 bases). Germline V gene sequence: CDR1 MNHEY, CDR2 SMNVEV (reference sequence). The CDR3 has 15 amino acids. V was clipped by 0 bases and J by 0 bases, with 9 bases between them. DNA for the CDR3: TGTGCCAGCAGTTTATCCAGGGGAAACTCCTACGAGCAGTACTTC. This encodes CASSLSRGNSYEQYF.

The V call is TRBV4-1, the J call TRBJ2-1; 7 bases are a match to TRBD2. Looked up from germline, CDR1 is MGHRA and CDR2 is YSYEKL. Trimming at V came to 0 bases and at J to 0 bases, leaving 8 bases not matched to a gene. This CDR3 contains 18 residues. CDR3 in amino acids: CASSQEGLAEISYNEQFF. The DNA of the CDR3 is TGCGCCAGCAGCCAAGAGGGGCTAGCGGAGATCTCCTACAATGAGCAGTTCTTC.

This clone was recorded many times. V and J are TRBV27 and TRBJ2-1; possibly TRBD1 or TRBD2 for D (10 bases each). The CDR3 spans 19 residues. V gave up 6 bases and J gave up 5 bases, with 29 bases separating them. The germline V gene has CDR1 MNHEY and CDR2 SMNVEV (reference sequence). DNA of the CDR3: TGTGCCAGCAGAGACAGGGGGCTAACTAGCGGGAACCCTAACAATGAGCAGTTCTTC. This translates into CASRDRGLTSGNPNNEQFF.

The chain has TRBV6-5 and TRBJ1-4; D gene ambiguous. V lost 6 bases and J 4 bases, leaving 15 bases between the germline ends. Germline V gene sequence: CDR1 MNHEY, CDR2 SVGAGI. CDR3 length: 15 residues. The CDR3 DNA sequence: TGTGCCAGCAGACCCGATTCGGGTATTAATGAAAAACTGTTTTTT. The encoded protein is CASRPDSGINEKLFF.

V gene TRBV7-2 combines with J gene TRBJ2-5; TRBD1 aligns across 10 bases. The CDR3 contains 18 residues. Per the germline V gene, CDR1 is SGHTA and CDR2 is FQGNSA. Trimming at V came to 5 bases and at J to 0 bases, leaving 12 bases not matched to a gene. The CDR3 reads CASSAKIPGTGDQETQYF. As DNA, the CDR3 is TGTGCCAGCAGCGCTAAAATTCCCGGGACAGGGGACCAAGAGACCCAGTACTTC.